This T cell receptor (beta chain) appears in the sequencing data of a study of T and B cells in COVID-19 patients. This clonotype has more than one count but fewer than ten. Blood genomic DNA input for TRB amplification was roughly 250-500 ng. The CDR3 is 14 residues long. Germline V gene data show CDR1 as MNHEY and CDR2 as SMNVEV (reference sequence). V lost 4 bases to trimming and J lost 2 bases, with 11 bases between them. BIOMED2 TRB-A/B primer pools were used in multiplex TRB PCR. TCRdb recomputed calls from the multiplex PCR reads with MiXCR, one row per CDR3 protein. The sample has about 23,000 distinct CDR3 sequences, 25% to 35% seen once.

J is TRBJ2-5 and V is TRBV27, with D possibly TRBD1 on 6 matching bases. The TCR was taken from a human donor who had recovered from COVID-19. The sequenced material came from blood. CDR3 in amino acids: CASSWGLGQETQYF. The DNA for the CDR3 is TGTGCCAGCAGTTGGGGGCTGGGGCAAGAGACCCAGTACTTC.